The rows below give T cell receptor beta chains drawn from one sample of a study of post-analysis software for immune sequencing data. Via MiXCR, TCRdb re-called the PCR reads, giving one row per CDR3 protein. The data contain some 500,000 distinct CDR3 sequences, roughly 45% of them singletons. Input material: blood. The source is a girl aged 5 to 17 with multiple sclerosis. CDR3s include the opening cysteine and the closing phenylalanine or tryptophan. Fields, in order: CDR3 DNA, CDR3 protein, CDR3 length, D gene, V gene, clone size, J gene. The D gene is left open where the match is weak. Rows may omit the clone size; those that give it use once, few, many or a size class.

TGTGCCAGCAGCCTACTAGCGGGAGGCCCCCCAGATACGCAGTATTTT | CASSLLAGGPPDTQYF | 16 | TRBD2 | TRBV7-2 | . | TRBJ2-3
TGTGCCAGCAGCCCGTGGACAGTCCCCGAACATGAGCAGTTCTTC | CASSPWTVPEHEQFF | 15 | . | TRBV9 | once | TRBJ2-1
TGTGCCAGCAGCTGGGGAAAAGAGACCCAGTACTTC | CASSWGKETQYF | 12 | . | TRBV5-6 | . | TRBJ2-5
TGTGCCAGCAGCTTAGAGGTGTATCAGCCCCAGCATTTT | CASSLEVYQPQHF | 13 | . | TRBV7-2 | few | TRBJ1-5
TGTGCCAGCAGCTTCGACCCGGTCAATGAGCAGTTCTTC | CASSFDPVNEQFF | 13 | . | TRBV11-2 | . | TRBJ2-1
TGTGCCAGCAGCTTAAGTCCTGGCGCCCTGTTGAGGGATACGCAGTATTTT | CASSLSPGALLRDTQYF | 17 | . | TRBV7-9 | . | TRBJ2-3
TGCGCCAGCAGCTTGGGGGCTAACACAGATACGCAGTATTTT | CASSLGANTDTQYF | 14 | . | TRBV5-1 | . | TRBJ2-3
TGTGCCAGCAGTGGGCAGACCAGGGATCCTGAGCAGTACTTC | CASSGQTRDPEQYF | 14 | . | TRBV27 | . | TRBJ2-5
TGTGCCAGCAGTCTCGCGGACAGGGGAGTGTACACTGAAGCTTTCTTT | CASSLADRGVYTEAFF | 16 | TRBD1 | TRBV6-5 | . | TRBJ1-1
TGTGCCAGCAAAACCCTAGCTTACAATGAGCAGTTCTTC | CASKTLAYNEQFF | 13 | . | TRBV28 | . | TRBJ2-1
TGTGCCAGCAGTTTATCGTTCTCTAGGACAGCCAACTATGGCTGCACCTTC | CASSLSFSRTANYGCTF | 17 | . | TRBV27 | once | TRBJ1-2
TGTGCCAGCAGCCAAGATTGGCAGAACGGCTACGAGCAGTACTTC | CASSQDWQNGYEQYF | 15 | . | TRBV4-2 | . | TRBJ2-7
TGTGCCAGCAGTTACTCTCGGCGGGAGGGTCCCTACAATGAGCAGTTCTTC | CASSYSRREGPYNEQFF | 17 | TRBD2 | TRBV6-2/TRBV6-3 | . | TRBJ2-1
TGCAGCGTTGACTCCTACTCTGTAGCCACCTACAATGAGCAGTTCTTC | CSVDSYSVATYNEQFF | 16 | . | TRBV29-1 | . | TRBJ2-1
TGCAGTGCTAGTAAGGACACCTACGAGCAGTACTTC | CSASKDTYEQYF | 12 | . | TRBV20-1 | . | TRBJ2-7
TGTGCCAGCAGTTACTCCCCGGGAGCTGCGGATCAGCCCCAGCATTTT | CASSYSPGAADQPQHF | 16 | . | TRBV6-6 | . | TRBJ1-5
TGTGCCAGCAGCCTAGTAACAGGTCAAGCCTACAATGAGCAGTTCTTC | CASSLVTGQAYNEQFF | 16 | . | TRBV3-1 | . | TRBJ2-1
TGCGCCAGCAGCCGCTCGCCGGGGGATCATGGGTTCTTC | CASSRSPGDHGFF | 13 | . | TRBV5-1 | . | TRBJ2-1
TGTGCCAGCAGCTTAGACGGCCCCATAGGCAATCAGCCCCAGCATTTT | CASSLDGPIGNQPQHF | 16 | . | TRBV7-9 | . | TRBJ1-5
TGTGCCAGCAGCCAGATGGCACAGTCCTACGAGCAGTACTTC | CASSQMAQSYEQYF | 14 | . | TRBV3-1 | . | TRBJ2-7
TGTGCCAGCAGCTTAGAGACAGGGCGTTACGAGCAGTACTTC | CASSLETGRYEQYF | 14 | TRBD1 | TRBV7-9 | . | TRBJ2-7
TGTGCCAGCAGAGTGACTAGCGGGATTGTCAATGAGCAGTTCTTC | CASRVTSGIVNEQFF | 15 | TRBD2 | TRBV6-5 | . | TRBJ2-1
TGTGCCAGCTCCAAGAGAGTAGAGATACGGTGGCAGTTCTTC | CASSKRVEIRWQFF | 14 | . | TRBV6-2/TRBV6-3 | . | TRBJ2-1
TGTGCCAGCAGGGACAGGGCCCCCTACGAGCAGTACTTC | CASRDRAPYEQYF | 13 | TRBD1 | TRBV27 | few | TRBJ2-7
TGTGCCAGCAGCTTGATTGGCGCACCGGGTGAAAAACTGTTTTTT | CASSLIGAPGEKLFF | 15 | . | TRBV7-2 | once | TRBJ1-4
TGTGCCAGCAGCTTAGTTATTCGGTCTGATAGCAATCAGCCCCAGCATTTT | CASSLVIRSDSNQPQHF | 17 | . | TRBV7-8 | . | TRBJ1-5
TGCAGTGCTAGAGTTTCGGCGGGGGGGTTGGATACGCAGTATTTT | CSARVSAGGLDTQYF | 15 | TRBD2 | TRBV20-1 | . | TRBJ2-3
TGTGCCAGCAGCGGTGGGACAGCCGCTGAAGCTTTCTTT | CASSGGTAAEAFF | 13 | TRBD1 | TRBV9 | . | TRBJ1-1
TGTGCCAGCAGTTTCTACGGACAGGTTAATTCACCCCTCCACTTT | CASSFYGQVNSPLHF | 15 | TRBD1 | TRBV11-2 | . | TRBJ1-6
TGTGCCAGCAGTCGGCCCAGGGACAGGTGGTCAGAGACCCAGTACTTC | CASSRPRDRWSETQYF | 16 | TRBD1 | TRBV7-6 | . | TRBJ2-5
TGTGCCATCGGCGTTGGACCGGCCTCCTACGAGCAGTACTTC | CAIGVGPASYEQYF | 14 | . | TRBV10-3 | . | TRBJ2-7
TGTGCCAGCAGCTTGGTAGCGGGAGCATACAATGAGCAGTACTTC | CASSLVAGAYNEQYF | 15 | TRBD2 | TRBV5-4 | . | TRBJ2-7
TGTGCCAGCAGTTCGGACAGGACCTCCTACGAGCAGTACTTC | CASSSDRTSYEQYF | 14 | TRBD1 | TRBV6-1 | few | TRBJ2-7
TGCAGTGCTAGAGATCGAACAGGGGCTCATGATGAGCAGTTCTTC | CSARDRTGAHDEQFF | 15 | TRBD1 | TRBV20-1 | few | TRBJ2-1
TGTGCCATCAGCAGACAGGCGATAAGCTCTGGAAACACCATATATTTT | CAISRQAISSGNTIYF | 16 | . | TRBV10-3 | . | TRBJ1-3
TGTGCCAGCACCCCACCGGGACAGGAAACAGATACGCAGTATTTT | CASTPPGQETDTQYF | 15 | TRBD1 | TRBV6-6 | few | TRBJ2-3
TGTGCCACCAGTGGAATGGGGGAGCAGTACTTC | CATSGMGEQYF | 11 | . | TRBV24-1 | . | TRBJ2-7
TGTGCCATGGGACAGATAAAAGAGACTAGCGGGAGAAAGATCTCCTACGAGCAGTACTTC | CAMGQIKETSGRKISYEQYF | 20 | TRBD2 | TRBV10-3 | . | TRBJ2-7
TGTGCCAGCAGCTTAGGAGGGACAGTGGGAGAGACCCAGTACTTC | CASSLGGTVGETQYF | 15 | TRBD1 | TRBV7-2 | . | TRBJ2-5
TGTGCCAGCAGTTTGGGGGGGAGCAGGAACACTGAAGCTTTCTTT | CASSLGGSRNTEAFF | 15 | . | TRBV28 | . | TRBJ1-1
TGTGCCAGCAGCTCAAGACTAGCGGGGGGCACAGATACGCAGTATTTT | CASSSRLAGGTDTQYF | 16 | TRBD2 | TRBV7-2 | . | TRBJ2-3
TGCAGCGTTCACATGAGGGACAGGACCTACGAGCAGTACTTC | CSVHMRDRTYEQYF | 14 | TRBD1 | TRBV29-1 | . | TRBJ2-7
TGTGCCAGCAGGGCCGGGACAGGGGGCCCGAACACTGAAGCTTTCTTT | CASRAGTGGPNTEAFF | 16 | TRBD1 | TRBV6-1 | few | TRBJ1-1
TGCAGTGCTAGGACGGGACTAGCGGGAGGGCAGTACTTC | CSARTGLAGGQYF | 13 | TRBD2 | TRBV20-1 | . | TRBJ2-5
TGTGCCAGCAGGGGACTAGCGGGAGGGCCAGAGGCTGAGCAGTTCTTC | CASRGLAGGPEAEQFF | 16 | TRBD2 | TRBV27 | . | TRBJ2-1
TGTGCCAGCAGCCCAGCTTCAGGGGGCAATGAGCAGTTCTTC | CASSPASGGNEQFF | 14 | TRBD1 | TRBV7-2 | few | TRBJ2-1
TGTGCCAGCTTCCAACGGGACAGGGGGTCCGAGCAGTACTTC | CASFQRDRGSEQYF | 14 | TRBD1 | TRBV6-2/TRBV6-3 | . | TRBJ2-7
TGCGCCAGCAGCCAAGGCCGGGACGACAATGAGCAGTTCTTC | CASSQGRDDNEQFF | 14 | . | TRBV4-3 | . | TRBJ2-1
TGTGCCAGCAGCACGGACCCGAACACTGAAGCTTTCTTT | CASSTDPNTEAFF | 13 | . | TRBV7-2 | . | TRBJ1-1
TGTGCCAGCAGTGGACAAACAGGGGGCCGAGGGAATGAGCAGTTCTTC | CASSGQTGGRGNEQFF | 16 | TRBD1 | TRBV12-3/TRBV12-4 | few | TRBJ2-1
TGTGCCAGCAGATCTACCGGGACAGTGAGGGCTGAAGCTTTCTTT | CASRSTGTVRAEAFF | 15 | TRBD1 | TRBV13 | . | TRBJ1-1
TGTGCCAGCAGTTTGGGACAGGGTTTTAGTCAGCCCCAGCATTTT | CASSLGQGFSQPQHF | 15 | TRBD1 | TRBV12-3/TRBV12-4 | . | TRBJ1-5
TGTGCCAGCAGCTTAGGTTTTGGCGGGAGGGCTCGCGAGCAGTACTTC | CASSLGFGGRAREQYF | 16 | TRBD2 | TRBV11-2 | . | TRBJ2-7
TGTGCCAGCAGCTTACTAGCGGAGGGGGGCACAGATACGCAGTATTTT | CASSLLAEGGTDTQYF | 16 | TRBD2 | TRBV9 | . | TRBJ2-3
TGCGCCAGCAGGGATAGCGGGAGACGCACAGATACGCAGTATTTT | CASRDSGRRTDTQYF | 15 | TRBD2 | TRBV5-1 | few | TRBJ2-3